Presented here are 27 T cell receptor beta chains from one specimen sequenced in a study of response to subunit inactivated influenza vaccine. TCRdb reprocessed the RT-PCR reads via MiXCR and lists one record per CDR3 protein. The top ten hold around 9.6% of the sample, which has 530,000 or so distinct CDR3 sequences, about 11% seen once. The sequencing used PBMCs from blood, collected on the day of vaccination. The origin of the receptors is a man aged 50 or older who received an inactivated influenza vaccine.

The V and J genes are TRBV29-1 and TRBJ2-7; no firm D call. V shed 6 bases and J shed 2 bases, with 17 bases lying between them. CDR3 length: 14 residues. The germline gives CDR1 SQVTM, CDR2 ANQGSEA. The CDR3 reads CSVTPGPPAYEQYF. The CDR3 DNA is TGCAGCGTGACGCCCGGGCCCCCAGCCTACGAGCAGTACTTC.

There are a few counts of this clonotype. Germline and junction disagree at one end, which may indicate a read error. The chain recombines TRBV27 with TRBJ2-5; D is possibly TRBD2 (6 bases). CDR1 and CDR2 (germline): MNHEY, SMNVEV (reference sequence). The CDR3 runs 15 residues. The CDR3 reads CASSLSLAFGETQYF. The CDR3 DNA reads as TGTGCCAGCAGTCTATCACTAGCCTTCGGGGAGACCCAGTACTTC.

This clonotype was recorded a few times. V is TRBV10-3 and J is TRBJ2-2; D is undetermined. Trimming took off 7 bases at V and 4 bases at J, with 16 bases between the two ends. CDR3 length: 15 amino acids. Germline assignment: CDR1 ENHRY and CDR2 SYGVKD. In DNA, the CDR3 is TGTGCCATCATGCCCCCCCGCAGTAGCACCGGGGAGCTGTTTTTT. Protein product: CAIMPPRSSTGELFF.

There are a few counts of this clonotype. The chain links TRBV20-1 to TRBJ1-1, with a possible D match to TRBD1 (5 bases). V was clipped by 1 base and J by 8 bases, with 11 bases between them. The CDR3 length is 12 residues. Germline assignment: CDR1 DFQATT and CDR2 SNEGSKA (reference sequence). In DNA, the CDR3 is TGCAGTGCTAGAGCGACAGCCCGGGAAGCTTTCTTT. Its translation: CSARATAREAFF.

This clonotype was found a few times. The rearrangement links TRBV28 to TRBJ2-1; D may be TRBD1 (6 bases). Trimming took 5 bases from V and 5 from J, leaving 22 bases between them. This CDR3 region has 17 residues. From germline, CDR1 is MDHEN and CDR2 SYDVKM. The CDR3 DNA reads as TGTGCCAGCAGTGTGGGGTTGTATATCAGGGGAAACAATGAGCAGTTCTTC. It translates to CASSVGLYIRGNNEQFF.

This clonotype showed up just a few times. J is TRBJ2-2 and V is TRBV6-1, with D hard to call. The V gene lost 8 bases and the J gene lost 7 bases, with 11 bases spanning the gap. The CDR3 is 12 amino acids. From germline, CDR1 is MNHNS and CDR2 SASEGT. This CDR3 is CASRPRGGELFF. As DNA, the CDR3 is TGTGCCAGCCGCCCCAGAGGCGGGGAGCTGTTTTTT.

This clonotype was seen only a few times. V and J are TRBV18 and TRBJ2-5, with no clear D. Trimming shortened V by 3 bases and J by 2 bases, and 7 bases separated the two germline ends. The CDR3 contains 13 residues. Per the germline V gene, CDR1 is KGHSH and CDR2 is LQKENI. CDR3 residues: CASSPLLQETQYF. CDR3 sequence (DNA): TGTGCCAGCTCACCCTTACTACAAGAGACCCAGTACTTC.

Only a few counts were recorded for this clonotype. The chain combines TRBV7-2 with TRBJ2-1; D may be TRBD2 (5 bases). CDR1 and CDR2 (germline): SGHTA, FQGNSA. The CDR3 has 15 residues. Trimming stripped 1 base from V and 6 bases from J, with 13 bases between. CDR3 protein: CASSLVGIGGNEQFF. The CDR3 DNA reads TGTGCCAGCAGCTTAGTAGGCATAGGAGGCAATGAGCAGTTCTTC.

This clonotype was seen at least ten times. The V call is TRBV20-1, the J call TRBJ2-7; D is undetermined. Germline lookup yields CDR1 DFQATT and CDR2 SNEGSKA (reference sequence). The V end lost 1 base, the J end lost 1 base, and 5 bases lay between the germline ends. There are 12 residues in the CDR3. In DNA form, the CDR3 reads TGCAGTGCTAGAGGAGGTTCCTACGAGCAGTACTTC. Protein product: CSARGGSYEQYF.

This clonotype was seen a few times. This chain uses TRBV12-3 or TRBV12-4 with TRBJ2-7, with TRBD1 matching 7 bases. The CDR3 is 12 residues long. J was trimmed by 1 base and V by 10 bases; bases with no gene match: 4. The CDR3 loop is CATRQGSYEQYF. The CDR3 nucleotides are TGTGCCACCAGACAGGGATCCTACGAGCAGTACTTC.

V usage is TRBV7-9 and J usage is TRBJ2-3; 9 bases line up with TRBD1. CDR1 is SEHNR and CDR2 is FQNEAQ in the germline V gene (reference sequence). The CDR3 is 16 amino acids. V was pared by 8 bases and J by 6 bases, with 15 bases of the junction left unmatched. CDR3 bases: TGTGCCAGCGCCCCGGGACAGGGCTTGAGACGGGATACGCAGTATTTT. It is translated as CASAPGQGLRRDTQYF.

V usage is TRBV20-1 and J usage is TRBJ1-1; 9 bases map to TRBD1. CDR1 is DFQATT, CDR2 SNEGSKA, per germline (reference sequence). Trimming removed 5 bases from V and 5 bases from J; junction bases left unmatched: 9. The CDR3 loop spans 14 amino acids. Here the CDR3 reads CSALRTGELTEAFF. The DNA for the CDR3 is TGCAGTGCTTTACGGACAGGGGAGCTTACTGAAGCTTTCTTT.

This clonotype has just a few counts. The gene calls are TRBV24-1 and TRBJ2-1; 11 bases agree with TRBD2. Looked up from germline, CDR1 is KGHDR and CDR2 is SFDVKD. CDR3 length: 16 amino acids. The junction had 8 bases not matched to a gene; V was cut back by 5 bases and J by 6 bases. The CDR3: CATSALTSGVINEQFF. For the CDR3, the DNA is TGTGCCACCAGTGCCTTGACTAGCGGGGTAATCAATGAGCAGTTCTTC.

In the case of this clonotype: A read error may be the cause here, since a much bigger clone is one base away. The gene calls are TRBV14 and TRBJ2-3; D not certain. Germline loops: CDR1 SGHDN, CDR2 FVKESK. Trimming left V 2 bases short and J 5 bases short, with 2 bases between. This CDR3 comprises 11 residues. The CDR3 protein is CASSQLDTQYF. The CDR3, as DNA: TGTGCCAGCAGCCAACTAGATACGCAGTATTTT.

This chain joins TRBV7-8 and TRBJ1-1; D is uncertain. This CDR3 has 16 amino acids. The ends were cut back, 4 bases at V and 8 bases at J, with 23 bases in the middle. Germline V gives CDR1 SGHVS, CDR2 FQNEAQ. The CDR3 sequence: CASSSLLGQALSEAFF. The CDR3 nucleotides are TGTGCCAGCAGCTCGCTGTTAGGCCAGGCGCTATCCGAAGCTTTCTTT.

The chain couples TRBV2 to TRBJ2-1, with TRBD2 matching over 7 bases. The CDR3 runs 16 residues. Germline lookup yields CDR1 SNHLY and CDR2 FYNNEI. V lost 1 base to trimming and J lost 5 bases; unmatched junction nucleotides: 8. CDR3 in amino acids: CASSEGRRENNNEQFF. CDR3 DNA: TGTGCCAGCAGTGAAGGGCGGCGGGAGAACAACAATGAGCAGTTCTTC. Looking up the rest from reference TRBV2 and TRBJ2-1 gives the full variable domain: EPEVTQTPSHQVTQMGQEVILRCVPISNHLYFYWYRQILGQKVEFLVSFYNNEISEKSEIFDDQFSVERPDGSNFTLKIRSTKLEDSAMYFCASSEGRRENNNEQFFGPGTRLTVL.

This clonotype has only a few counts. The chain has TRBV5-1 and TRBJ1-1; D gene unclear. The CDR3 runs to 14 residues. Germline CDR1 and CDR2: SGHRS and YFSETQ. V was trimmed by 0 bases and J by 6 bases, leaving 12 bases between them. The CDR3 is CASSLGQNFAEAFF. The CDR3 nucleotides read TGCGCCAGCAGCTTGGGGCAGAACTTTGCTGAAGCTTTCTTT.

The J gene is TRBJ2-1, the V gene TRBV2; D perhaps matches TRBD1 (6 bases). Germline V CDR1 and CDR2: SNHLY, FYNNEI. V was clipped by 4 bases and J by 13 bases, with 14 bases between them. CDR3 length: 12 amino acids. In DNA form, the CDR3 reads TGTGCCAGCAGTGTCTCGGACAGAAATCAGTTCTTC. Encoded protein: CASSVSDRNQFF.

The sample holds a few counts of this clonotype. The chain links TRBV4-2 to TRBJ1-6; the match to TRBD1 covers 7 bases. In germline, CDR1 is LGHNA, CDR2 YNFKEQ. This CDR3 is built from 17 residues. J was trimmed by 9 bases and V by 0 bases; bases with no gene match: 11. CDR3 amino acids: CASSQDSMTGQGSPLHF. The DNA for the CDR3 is TGTGCCAGCAGCCAAGATTCTATGACAGGGCAGGGTTCACCCCTCCACTTT.

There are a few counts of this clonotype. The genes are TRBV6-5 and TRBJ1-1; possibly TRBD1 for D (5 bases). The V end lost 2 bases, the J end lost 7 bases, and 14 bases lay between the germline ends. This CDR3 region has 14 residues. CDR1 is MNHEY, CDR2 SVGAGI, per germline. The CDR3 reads CASSYGMGEVEAFF. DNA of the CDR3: TGTGCCAGCAGTTACGGGATGGGGGAAGTTGAAGCTTTCTTT.

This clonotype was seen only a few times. This chain's CDR3 is CASNVDRGVYGYTF. The DNA of the CDR3 is TGTGCCAGCAACGTTGACAGGGGAGTTTATGGCTACACCTTC. The chain is built from TRBV2 and TRBJ1-2, with 8 bases lining up with TRBD1. The germline V gene encodes CDR1 SNHLY and CDR2 FYNNEI. Trimming at V came to 7 bases and at J to 5 bases, leaving 9 bases not matched to a gene. The CDR3 runs 14 residues.

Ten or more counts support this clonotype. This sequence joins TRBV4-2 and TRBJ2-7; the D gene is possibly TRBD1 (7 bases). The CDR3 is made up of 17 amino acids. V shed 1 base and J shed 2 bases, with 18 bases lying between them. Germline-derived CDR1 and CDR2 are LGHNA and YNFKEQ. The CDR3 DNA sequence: TGTGCCAGCAGCCAAGTAATTTCCAGGGGGGATACCTACGAGCAGTACTTC. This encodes CASSQVISRGDTYEQYF.

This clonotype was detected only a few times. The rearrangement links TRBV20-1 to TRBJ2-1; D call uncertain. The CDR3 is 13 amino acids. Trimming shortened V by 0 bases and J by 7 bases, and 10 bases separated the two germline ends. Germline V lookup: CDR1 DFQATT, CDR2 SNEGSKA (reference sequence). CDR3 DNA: TGCAGTGCTAGAGATTTTGCGCGGAATGAGCAGTTCTTC. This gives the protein CSARDFARNEQFF.

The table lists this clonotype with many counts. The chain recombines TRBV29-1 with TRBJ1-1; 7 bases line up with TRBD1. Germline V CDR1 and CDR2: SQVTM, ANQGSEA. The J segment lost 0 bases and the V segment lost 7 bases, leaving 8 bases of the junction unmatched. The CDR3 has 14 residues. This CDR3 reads CSGQGIPLNTEAFF. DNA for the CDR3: TGCAGCGGACAGGGAATCCCCTTGAACACTGAAGCTTTCTTT.

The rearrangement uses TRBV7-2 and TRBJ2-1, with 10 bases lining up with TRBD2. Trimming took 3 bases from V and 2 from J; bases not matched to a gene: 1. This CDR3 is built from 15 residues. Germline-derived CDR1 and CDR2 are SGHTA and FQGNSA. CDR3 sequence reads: CASSLSGRAYNEQFF. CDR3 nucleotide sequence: TGTGCCAGCAGCTTGAGCGGGAGGGCCTACAATGAGCAGTTCTTC.

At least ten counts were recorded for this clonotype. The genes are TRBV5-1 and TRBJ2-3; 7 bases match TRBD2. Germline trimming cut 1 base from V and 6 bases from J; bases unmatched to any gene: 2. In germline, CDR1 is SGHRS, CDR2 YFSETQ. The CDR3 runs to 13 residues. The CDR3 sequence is CASSLTSVDTQYF. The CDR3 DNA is TGCGCCAGCAGCTTGACTAGCGTTGATACGCAGTATTTT.

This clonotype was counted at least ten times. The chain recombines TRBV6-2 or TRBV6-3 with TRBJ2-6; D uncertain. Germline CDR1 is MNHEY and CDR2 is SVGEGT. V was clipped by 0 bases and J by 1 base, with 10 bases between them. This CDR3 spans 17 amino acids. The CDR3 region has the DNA TGTGCCAGCAGTTACTCCAACCTTAGGTCTGGGGCCAACGTCCTGACTTTC. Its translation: CASSYSNLRSGANVLTF.